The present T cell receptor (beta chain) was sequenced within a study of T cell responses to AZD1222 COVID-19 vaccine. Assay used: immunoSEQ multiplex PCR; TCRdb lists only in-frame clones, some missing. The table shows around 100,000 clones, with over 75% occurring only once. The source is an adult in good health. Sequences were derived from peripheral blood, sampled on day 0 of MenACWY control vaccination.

Here the CDR3 reads CASYYTAPNYGYTF. The CDR3 DNA reads as TGTGCCAGCTATTACACAGCCCCTAACTATGGCTACACCTTC. The chain combines TRBV9 with TRBJ1-2; D gene uncertain. The V end was cut by 7 bases, the J end by 0 bases, with 13 bases between. Germline lookup yields CDR1 SGDLS and CDR2 YYNGEE. CDR3 length: 14 amino acids.